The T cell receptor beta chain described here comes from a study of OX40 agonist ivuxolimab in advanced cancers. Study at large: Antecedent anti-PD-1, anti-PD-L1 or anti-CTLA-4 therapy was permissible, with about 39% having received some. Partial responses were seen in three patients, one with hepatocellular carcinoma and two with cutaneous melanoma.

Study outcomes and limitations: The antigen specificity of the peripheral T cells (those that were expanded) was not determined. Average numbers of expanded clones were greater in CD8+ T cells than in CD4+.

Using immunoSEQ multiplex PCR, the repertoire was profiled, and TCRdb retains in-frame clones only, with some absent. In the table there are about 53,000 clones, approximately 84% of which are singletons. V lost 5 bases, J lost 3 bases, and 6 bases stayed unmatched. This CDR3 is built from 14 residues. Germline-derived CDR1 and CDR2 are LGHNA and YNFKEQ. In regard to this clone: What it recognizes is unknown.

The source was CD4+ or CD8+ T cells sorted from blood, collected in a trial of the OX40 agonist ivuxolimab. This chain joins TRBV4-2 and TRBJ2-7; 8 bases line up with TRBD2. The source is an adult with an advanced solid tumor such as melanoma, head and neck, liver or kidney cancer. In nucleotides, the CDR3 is TGTGCCAGCAGCTTAAGCGGGAGTATCTACGAGCAGTACTTC. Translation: CASSLSGSIYEQYF.